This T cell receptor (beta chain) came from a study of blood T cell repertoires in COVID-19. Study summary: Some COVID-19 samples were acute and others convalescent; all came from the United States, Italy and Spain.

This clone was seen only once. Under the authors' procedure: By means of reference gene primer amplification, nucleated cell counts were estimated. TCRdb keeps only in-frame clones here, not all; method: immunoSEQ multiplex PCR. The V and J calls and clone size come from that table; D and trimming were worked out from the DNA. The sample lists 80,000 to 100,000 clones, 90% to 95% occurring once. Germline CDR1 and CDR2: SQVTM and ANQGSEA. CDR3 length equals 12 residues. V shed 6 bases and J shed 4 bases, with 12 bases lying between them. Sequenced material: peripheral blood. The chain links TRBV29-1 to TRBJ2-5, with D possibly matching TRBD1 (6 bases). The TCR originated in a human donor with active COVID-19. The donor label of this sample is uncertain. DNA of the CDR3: TGCAGCGTGGAACAGGGTACAGAGACCCAGTACTTC. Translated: CSVEQGTETQYF.